The subject of this entry is one TCR beta chain. What it recognizes is unknown. This CDR3 region has 13 residues. The V end lost 4 bases, the J end lost 0 bases, and 7 bases lay between the germline ends. CDR1 and CDR2 from the germline V gene are DFQATT and SNEGSKA (reference sequence). RNA in amounts of about 0.45 to 1 ug was reverse transcribed with random hexamers. Amplification of TCR beta CDR3 was carried out by immunoSEQ multiplex PCR, which covered 54 Vbeta and 13 Jbeta segments. Each CDR3 protein is one row after TCRdb ran MiXCR on the immunoSEQ multiplex PCR reads. The data contain a few hundred thousand distinct CDR3 sequences, roughly 96% of them singletons. Blood CD8+ and CD4+ T cells underwent high-throughput TCR beta sequencing. Stable or active relapsing-remitting multiple sclerosis, untreated and meeting revised McDonald criteria, defined the controls. This sample is part of a study of CD8 T cells in Susac syndrome. Study-level results: Acknowledgment was made by the study that its TCR sequencing and HLA analysis involved a relatively small number of individuals.

The specimen was CD4+ T cells from PBMCs. The V and J genes are TRBV20-1 and TRBJ2-1, with D hard to call. This receptor was identified in a human donor with multiple sclerosis. The CDR3 sequence: CSATGNSYNEQFF. The CDR3 DNA is TGCAGTGCTACGGGCAACTCCTACAATGAGCAGTTCTTC.